Below, one T cell receptor beta chain is given with its context. The specificity of this receptor is unknown. Base quality data are lacking; no much larger clone is found one base away. The record originates from a study of blood T cell repertoires in COVID-19 (dated by TCRdb to about 2020). Study-wide context: The collaborator samples originated in the United States, Italy and Spain and spanned the acute and convalescent phases of COVID-19. The prospective study material was composed of cDNA or gDNA derived from T cells, B-cell-depleted T cells, or PBMCs. A freely available public database, intended as a resource for researchers studying the immune response to SARS-CoV-2, is where the repertoires were released. Where available, HLA class I and class II types were obtained from metadata supplied by the sample provider rather than from assay-based typing. Samples came from the ongoing ImmuneRACE study (first 160 participants) plus 1,254 subjects from 6 global collaborators. Deeply sampled blood TCRbeta repertoires from subjects exposed to, actively infected with, or recovered from COVID-19 were included in the dataset. The sample metadata nearly always contained a de-identified subject ID, COVID-19 status, age in years and sex. Here is what the overall study found, with its caveats: The amount of clinical and demographic metadata varied by source and participant and was provided uncurated.

The germline V gene encodes CDR1 SQVTM and CDR2 ANQGSEA. V is trimmed back by 4 bases and J by 7 bases, and the junction contains 1 base that no gene match accounts for. The CDR3 covers 11 residues, taking in both the cysteine and the phenylalanine. Just CDR3 DNA is preserved here, 33 bases in frame from base 1. Participants in the prospective study were enrolled through a virtual design, were aged roughly 18 to 100 years, and lived in about 25 United States geographic areas. In the prospective study, cohorts were assigned on the basis of participant-reported clinical history obtained from a screening survey and a study questionnaire. Recovered participants in ImmuneRACE Cohort 3 were defined as having two consecutive negative NP/OP PCR tests, clearance from a healthcare professional, or resolution of symptoms. In the prospective study, whole blood, serum and a nasopharyngeal or oropharyngeal swab were collected from each participant by mobile phlebotomists. Over an approximately 2-month period, participants in the prospective study had the option of providing additional blood draws and questionnaires. Before DNA extraction, blood samples from the prospective study were shipped at room temperature or frozen.

TCRbeta CDR3 regions were amplified from genomic DNA using the immunoSEQ Assay, a bias-controlled multiplex PCR. The source study handled its data this way. The number of nucleated cells in each sample was estimated by amplification of reference gene primers within the assay. To quantify the absolute abundance of each unique TCRbeta CDR3 rearrangement, sequence reads were collapsed and filtered. For each sample, productive Simpson clonality was calculated by taking the square root of Simpson's diversity index across productive rearrangements. The source is immuneACCESS, and TCRdb retained only in-frame sequences with V and J called. Part of the clones is not carried over; for the studies checked, unresolved V genes explain less than half of this, and the remainder is unexplained. V and J calls plus clone size are reproduced from that table; the DNA served to infer D and trimming. Present in this sample are about 180,000 clones, approximately 78% of which were seen just once. The ten biggest clones cover roughly a sixth of the sample.

The sequence was collected from a woman between 45 and 60 years old who had recovered from COVID-19. Recombination linked TRBV29-1 to TRBJ1-2; the junction holds 9 bases that match TRBD1. The specimen sequenced was PBMCs or T cells enriched from blood (not recorded which). The CDR3 region: CSVGDRAGYTF. The bases are TGCAGCGTTGGGGACAGGGCTGGCTACACCTTC.